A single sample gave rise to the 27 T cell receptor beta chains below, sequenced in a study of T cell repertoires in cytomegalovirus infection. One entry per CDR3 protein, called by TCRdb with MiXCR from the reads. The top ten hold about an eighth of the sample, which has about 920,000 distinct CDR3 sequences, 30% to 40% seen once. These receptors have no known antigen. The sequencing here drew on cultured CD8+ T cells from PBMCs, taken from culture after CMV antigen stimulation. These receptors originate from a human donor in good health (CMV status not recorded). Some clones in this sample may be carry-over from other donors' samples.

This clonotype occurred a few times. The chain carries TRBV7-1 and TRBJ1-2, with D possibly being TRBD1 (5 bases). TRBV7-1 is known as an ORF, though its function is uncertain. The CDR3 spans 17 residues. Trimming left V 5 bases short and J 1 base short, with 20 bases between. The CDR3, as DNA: TGTGCCAGCAGCCCACCGGGAGGACATTCAAGTAACTATGGCTACACCTTC. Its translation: CASSPPGGHSSNYGYTF.

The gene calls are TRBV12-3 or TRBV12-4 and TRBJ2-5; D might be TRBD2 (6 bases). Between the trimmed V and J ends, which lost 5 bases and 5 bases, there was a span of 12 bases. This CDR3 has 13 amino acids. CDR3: CASSIPGDETQYF. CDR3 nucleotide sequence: TGTGCCAGCAGTATCCCGGGGGACGAGACCCAGTACTTC.

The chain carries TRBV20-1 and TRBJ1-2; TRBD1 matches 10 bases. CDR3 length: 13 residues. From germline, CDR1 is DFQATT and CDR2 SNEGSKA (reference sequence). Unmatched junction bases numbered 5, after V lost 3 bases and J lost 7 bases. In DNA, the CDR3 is TGCAGTGCTAGGACAGGGGGCGCGGTTGGCTACACCTTC. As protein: CSARTGGAVGYTF.

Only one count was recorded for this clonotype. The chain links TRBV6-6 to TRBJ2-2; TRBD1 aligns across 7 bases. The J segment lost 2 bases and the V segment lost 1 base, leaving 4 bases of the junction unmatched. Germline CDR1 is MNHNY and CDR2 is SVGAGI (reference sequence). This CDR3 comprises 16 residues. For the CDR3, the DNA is TGTGCCAGCAGTTACTTGGGGACAGCAAACACCGGGGAGCTGTTTTTT. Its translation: CASSYLGTANTGELFF.

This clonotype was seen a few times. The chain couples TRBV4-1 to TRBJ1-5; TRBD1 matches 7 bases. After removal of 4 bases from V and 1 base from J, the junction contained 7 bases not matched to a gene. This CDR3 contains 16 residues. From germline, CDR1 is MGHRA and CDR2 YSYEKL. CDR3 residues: CASSPKTGFSNQPQHF. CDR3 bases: TGCGCCAGCAGCCCTAAGACAGGGTTCAGCAATCAGCCCCAGCATTTT.

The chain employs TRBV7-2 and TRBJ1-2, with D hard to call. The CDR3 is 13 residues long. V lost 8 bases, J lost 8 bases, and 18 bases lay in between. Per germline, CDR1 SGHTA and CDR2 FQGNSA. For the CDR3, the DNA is TGTGCCAGCTTATGGTCCTCCTCGGAGGGCTACACCTTC. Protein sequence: CASLWSSSEGYTF.

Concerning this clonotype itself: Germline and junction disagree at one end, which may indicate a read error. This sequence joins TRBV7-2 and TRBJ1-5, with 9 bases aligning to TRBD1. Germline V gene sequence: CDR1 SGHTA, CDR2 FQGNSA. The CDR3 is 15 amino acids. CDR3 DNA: TGTGTCAGCAGCCGGACCACAGGGGGCGGGCAGCCCCAGCATTTT. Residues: CVSSRTTGGGQPQHF.

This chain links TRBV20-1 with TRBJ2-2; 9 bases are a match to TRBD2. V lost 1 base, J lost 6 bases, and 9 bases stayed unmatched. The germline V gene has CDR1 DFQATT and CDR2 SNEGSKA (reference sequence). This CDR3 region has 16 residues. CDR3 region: CSARVSSGGEAGELFF. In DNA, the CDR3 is TGCAGTGCTAGAGTTAGTAGCGGGGGAGAGGCCGGGGAGCTGTTTTTT.

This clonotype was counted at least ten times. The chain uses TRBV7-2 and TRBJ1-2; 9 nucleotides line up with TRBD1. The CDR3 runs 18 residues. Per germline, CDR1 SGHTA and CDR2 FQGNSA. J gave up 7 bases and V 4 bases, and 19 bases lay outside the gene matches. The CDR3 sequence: CASSSRGGQGTKGGGYTF. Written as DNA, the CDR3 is TGTGCCAGCAGCTCTAGAGGTGGACAGGGGACGAAGGGTGGTGGCTACACCTTC.

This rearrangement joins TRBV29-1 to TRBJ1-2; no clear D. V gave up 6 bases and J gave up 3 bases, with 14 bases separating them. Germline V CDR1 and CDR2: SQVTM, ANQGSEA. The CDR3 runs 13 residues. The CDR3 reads CSVDNYGYYGYTF. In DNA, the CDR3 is TGCAGCGTCGACAATTACGGCTACTATGGCTACACCTTC.

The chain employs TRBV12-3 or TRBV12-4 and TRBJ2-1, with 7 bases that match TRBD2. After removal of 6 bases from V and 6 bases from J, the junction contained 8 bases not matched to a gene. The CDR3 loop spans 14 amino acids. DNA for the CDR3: TGTGCCAGCAGCCTAATAGCGGGTGCCAATGAGCAGTTCTTC. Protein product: CASSLIAGANEQFF.

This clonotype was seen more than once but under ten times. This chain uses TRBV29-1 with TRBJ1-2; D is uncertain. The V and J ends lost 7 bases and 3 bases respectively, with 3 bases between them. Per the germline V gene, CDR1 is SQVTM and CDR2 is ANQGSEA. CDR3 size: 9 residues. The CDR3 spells CSEDYGYTF. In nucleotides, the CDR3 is TGCAGCGAAGACTATGGCTACACCTTC.

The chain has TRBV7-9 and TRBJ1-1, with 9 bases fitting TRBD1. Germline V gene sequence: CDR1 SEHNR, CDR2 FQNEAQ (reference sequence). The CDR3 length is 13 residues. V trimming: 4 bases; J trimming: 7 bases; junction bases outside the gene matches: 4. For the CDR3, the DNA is TGTGCCAGCAGCTCCCGGGACAGGGTTGAAGCTTTCTTT. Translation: CASSSRDRVEAFF. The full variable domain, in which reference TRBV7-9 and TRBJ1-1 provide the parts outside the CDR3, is DTGVSQNPRHKITKRGQNVTFRCDPISEHNRLYWYRQTLGQGPEFLTYFQNEAQLEKSRLLSDRFSAERPKGSFSTLEIQRTEQGDSAMYLCASSSRDRVEAFFGQGTRLTVV.

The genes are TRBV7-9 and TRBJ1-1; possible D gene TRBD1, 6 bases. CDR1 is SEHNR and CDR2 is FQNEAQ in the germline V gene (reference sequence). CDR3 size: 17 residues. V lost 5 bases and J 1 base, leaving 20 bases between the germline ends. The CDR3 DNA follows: TGTGCCAGCAGCCCAACCCCGGGGGCGAAGGGGAACACTGAAGCTTTCTTT. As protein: CASSPTPGAKGNTEAFF.

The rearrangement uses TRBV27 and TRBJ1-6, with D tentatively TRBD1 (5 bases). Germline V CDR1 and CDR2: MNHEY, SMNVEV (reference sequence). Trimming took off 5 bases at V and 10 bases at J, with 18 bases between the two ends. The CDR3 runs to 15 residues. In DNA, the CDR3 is TGTGCCAGCAGTCCCACCGGCGGGGGTGAATCACCCCTCCACTTT. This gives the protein CASSPTGGGESPLHF.

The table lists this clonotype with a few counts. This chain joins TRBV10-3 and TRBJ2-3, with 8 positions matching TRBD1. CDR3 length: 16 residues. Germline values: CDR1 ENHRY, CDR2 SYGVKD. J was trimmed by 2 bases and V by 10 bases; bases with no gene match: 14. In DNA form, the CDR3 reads TGTGCCACTTCGGACAGGGCCGTGGGCTACACAGATACGCAGTATTTT. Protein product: CATSDRAVGYTDTQYF.

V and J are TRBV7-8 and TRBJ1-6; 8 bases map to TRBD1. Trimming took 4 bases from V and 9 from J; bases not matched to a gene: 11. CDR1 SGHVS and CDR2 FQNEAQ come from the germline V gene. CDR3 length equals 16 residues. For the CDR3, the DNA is TGTGCCAGCAGCTCCCCCGAGGGACAGGTTCTTTCACCCCTCCACTTT. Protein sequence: CASSSPEGQVLSPLHF.

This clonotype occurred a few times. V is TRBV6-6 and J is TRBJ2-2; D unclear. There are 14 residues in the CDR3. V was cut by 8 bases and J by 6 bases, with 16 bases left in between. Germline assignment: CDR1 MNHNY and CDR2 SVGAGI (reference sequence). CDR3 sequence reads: CASRPTRIAGELFF. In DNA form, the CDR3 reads TGTGCCAGCCGACCGACAAGGATCGCCGGGGAGCTGTTTTTT.

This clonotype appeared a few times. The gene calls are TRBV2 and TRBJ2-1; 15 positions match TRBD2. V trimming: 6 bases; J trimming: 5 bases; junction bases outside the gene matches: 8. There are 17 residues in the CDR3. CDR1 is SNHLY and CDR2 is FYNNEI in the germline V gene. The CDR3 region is CASSAGLAGGPDNEQFF. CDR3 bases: TGTGCCAGCAGCGCTGGACTAGCGGGGGGGCCGGACAATGAGCAGTTCTTC.

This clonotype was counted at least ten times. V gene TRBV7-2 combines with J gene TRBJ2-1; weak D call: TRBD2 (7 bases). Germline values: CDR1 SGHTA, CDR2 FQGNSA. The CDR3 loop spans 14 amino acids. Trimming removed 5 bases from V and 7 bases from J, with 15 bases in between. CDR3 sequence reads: CASSPGGARNEQFF. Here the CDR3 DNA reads TGTGCCAGCAGCCCGGGGGGCGCCAGGAATGAGCAGTTCTTC.

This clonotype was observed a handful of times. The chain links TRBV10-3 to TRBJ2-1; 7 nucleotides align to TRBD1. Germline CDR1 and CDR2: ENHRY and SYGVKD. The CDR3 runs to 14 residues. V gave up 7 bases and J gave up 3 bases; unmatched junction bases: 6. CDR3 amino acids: CAITTGALYNEQFF. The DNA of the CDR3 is TGTGCCATCACAACAGGGGCCCTCTACAATGAGCAGTTCTTC.

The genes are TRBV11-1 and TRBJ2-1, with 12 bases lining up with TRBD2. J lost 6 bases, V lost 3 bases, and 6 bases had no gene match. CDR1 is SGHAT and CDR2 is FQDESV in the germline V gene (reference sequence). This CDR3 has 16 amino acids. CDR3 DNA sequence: TGTGCCAGCAGCTTCCTAGCGGGGGGGCCTCTCAATGAGCAGTTCTTC. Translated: CASSFLAGGPLNEQFF.

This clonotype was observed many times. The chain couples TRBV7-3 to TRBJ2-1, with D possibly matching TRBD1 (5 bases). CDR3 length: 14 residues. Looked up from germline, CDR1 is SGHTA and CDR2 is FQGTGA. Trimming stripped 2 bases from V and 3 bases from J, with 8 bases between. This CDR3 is CASSLSQGYNEQFF. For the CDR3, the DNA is TGTGCCAGCAGCTTATCCCAGGGCTACAATGAGCAGTTCTTC.

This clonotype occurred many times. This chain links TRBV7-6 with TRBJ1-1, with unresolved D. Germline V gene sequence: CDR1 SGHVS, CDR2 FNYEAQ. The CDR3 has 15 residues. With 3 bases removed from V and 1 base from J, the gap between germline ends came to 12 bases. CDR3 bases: TGTGCCAGCAGCTTCGATGGCCGCCGGAACACTGAAGCTTTCTTT. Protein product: CASSFDGRRNTEAFF.

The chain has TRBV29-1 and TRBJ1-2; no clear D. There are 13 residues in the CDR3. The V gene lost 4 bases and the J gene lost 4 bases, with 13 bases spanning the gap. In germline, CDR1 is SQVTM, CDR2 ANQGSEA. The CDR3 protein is CSVGEASLYGYTF. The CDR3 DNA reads TGCAGCGTTGGGGAGGCCTCACTCTATGGCTACACCTTC.

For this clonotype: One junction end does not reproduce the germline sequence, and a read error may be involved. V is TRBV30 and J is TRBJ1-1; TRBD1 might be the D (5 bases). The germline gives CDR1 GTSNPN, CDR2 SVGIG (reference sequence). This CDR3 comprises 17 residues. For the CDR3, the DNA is TGTGTCTGGAGTGTACAGGTCAGGGCTGGGATGAACACTGAAGCTTTCTTT. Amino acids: CVWSVQVRAGMNTEAFF.

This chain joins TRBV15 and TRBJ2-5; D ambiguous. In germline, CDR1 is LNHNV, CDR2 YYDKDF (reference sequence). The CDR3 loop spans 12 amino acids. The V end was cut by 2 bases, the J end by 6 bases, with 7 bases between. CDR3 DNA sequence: TGTGCCACCAGCAGATCTCGGAAGACCCAGTACTTC. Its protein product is CATSRSRKTQYF.